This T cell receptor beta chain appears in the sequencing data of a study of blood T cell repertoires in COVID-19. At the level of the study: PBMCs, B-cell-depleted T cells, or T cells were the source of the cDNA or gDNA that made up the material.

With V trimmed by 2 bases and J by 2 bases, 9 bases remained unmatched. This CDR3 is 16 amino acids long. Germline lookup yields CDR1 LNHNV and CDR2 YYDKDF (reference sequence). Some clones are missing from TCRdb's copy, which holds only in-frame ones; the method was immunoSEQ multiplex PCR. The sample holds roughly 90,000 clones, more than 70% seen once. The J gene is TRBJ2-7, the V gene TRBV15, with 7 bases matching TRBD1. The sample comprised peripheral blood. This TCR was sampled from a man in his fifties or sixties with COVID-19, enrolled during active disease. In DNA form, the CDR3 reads TGTGCCACCAGCAGACCTGGGACAGATCCCACCTACGAGCAGTACTTC. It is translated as CATSRPGTDPTYEQYF.